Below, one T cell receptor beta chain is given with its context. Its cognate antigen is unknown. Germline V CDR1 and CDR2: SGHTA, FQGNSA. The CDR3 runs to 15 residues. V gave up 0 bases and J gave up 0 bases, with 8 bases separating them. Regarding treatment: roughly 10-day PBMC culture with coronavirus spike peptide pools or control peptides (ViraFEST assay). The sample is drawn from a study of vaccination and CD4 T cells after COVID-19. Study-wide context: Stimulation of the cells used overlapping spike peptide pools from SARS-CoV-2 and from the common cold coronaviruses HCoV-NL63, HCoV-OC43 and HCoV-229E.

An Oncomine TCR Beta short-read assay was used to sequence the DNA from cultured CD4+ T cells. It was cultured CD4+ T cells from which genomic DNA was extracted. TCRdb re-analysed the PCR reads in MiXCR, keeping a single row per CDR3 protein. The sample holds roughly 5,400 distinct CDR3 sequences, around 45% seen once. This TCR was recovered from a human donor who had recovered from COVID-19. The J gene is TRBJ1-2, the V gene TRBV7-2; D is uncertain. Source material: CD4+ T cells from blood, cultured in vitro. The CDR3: CASSLARPTNYGYTF. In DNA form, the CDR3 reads TGTGCCAGCAGCTTAGCCCGACCGACTAACTATGGCTACACCTTC.